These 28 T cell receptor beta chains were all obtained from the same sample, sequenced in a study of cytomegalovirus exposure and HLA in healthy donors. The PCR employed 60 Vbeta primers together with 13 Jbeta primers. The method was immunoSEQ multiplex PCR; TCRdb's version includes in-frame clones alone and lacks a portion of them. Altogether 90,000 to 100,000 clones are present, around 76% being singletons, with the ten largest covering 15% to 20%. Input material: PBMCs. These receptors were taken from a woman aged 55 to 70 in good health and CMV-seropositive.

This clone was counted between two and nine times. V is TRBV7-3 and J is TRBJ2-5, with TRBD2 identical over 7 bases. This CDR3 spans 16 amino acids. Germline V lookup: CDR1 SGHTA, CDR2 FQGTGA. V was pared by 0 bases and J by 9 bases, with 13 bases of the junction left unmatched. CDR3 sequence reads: CASSLTPPEGGGPQYF. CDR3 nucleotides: TGTGCCAGCAGCTTAACCCCCCCCGAAGGCGGGGGACCCCAGTACTTC.

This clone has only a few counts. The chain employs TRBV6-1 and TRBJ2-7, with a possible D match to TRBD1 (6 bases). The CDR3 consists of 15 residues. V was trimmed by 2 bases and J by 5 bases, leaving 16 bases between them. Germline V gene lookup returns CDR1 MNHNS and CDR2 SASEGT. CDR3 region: CASSERVGGTDEQYF. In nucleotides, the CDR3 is TGTGCCAGCAGTGAAAGGGTAGGGGGAACTGACGAGCAGTACTTC.

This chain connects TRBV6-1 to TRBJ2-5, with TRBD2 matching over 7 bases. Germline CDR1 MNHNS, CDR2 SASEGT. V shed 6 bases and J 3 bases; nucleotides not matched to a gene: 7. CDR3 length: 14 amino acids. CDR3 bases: TGTGCCAGCAGGGTAGCGGGTCGTAAAGAGACCCAGTACTTC. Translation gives CASRVAGRKETQYF.

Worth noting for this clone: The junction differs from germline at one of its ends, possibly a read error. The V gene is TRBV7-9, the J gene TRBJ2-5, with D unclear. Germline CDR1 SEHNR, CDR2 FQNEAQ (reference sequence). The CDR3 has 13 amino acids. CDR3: CSSSRQEQETQYF. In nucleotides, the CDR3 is TGTTCCAGCAGCCGCCAGGAACAAGAGACCCAGTACTTC.

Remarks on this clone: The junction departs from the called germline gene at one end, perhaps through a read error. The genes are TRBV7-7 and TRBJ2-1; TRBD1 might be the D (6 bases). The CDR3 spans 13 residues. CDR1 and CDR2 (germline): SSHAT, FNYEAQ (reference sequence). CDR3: CASSLNRVDEQFF. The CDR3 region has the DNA TGTGCTAGCAGCTTAAACAGGGTCGATGAGCAGTTCTTC.

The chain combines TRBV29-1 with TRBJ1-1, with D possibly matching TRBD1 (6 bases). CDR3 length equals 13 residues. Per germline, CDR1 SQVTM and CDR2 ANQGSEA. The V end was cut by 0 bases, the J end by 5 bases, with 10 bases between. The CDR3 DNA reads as TGCAGCGTTGAAGATGGGAGGGGGACTGAAGCTTTCTTT. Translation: CSVEDGRGTEAFF. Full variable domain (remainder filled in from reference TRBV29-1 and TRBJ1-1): SAVISQKPSRDICQRGTSLTIQCQVDSQVTMMFWYRQQPGQSLTLIATANQGSEATYESGFVIDKFPISRPNLTFSTLTVSNMSPEDSSIYLCSVEDGRGTEAFFGQGTRLTVV.

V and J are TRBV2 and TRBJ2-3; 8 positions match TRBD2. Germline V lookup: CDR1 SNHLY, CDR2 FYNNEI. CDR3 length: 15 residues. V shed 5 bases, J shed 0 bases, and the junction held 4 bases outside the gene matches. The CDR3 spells CASSPTSGSTDTQYF. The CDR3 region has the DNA TGTGCCAGCAGTCCTACTAGCGGTAGCACAGATACGCAGTATTTT.

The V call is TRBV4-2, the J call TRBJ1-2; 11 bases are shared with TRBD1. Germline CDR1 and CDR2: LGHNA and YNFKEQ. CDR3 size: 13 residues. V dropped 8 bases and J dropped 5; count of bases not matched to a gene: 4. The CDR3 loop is CASGQGAEYGYTF. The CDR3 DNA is TGTGCCAGCGGACAGGGGGCTGAATATGGCTACACCTTC.

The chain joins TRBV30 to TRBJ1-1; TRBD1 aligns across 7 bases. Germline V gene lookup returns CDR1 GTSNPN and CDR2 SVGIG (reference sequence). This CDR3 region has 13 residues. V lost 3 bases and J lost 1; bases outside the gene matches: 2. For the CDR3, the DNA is TGTGCCTGGAGCGGGACAGAGAACACTGAAGCTTTCTTT. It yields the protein CAWSGTENTEAFF.

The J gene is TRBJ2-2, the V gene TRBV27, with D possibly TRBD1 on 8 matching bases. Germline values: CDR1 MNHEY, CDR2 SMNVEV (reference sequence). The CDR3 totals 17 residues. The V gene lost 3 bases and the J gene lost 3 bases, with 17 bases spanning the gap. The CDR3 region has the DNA TGTGCCAGCAGTTTGCCTCGACAGGGGAGGGACACCGGGGAGCTGTTTTTT. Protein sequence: CASSLPRQGRDTGELFF.

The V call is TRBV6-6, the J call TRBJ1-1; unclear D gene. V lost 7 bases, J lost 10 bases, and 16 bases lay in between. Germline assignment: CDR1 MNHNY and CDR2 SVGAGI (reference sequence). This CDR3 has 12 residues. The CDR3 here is CASTSNGVSAFF. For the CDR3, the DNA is TGTGCCAGCACCTCGAACGGGGTATCAGCTTTCTTT.

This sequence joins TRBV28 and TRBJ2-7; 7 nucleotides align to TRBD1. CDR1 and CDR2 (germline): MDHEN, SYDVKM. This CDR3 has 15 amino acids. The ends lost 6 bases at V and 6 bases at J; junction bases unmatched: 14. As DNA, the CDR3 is TGTGCCAGCAGCCCGACAGGGCCCGTTCGACGCGAGCAGTACTTC. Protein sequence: CASSPTGPVRREQYF.

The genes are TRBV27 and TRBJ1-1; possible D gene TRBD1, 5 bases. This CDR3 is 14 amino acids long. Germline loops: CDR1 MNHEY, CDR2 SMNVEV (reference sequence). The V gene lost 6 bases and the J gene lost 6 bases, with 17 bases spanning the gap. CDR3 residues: CASRQWRGTPEAFF. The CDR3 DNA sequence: TGTGCCAGCAGGCAATGGCGGGGGACTCCTGAAGCTTTCTTT.

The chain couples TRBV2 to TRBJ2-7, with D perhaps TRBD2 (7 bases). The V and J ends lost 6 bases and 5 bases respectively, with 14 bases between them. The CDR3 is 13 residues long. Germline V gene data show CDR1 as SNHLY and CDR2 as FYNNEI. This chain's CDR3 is CASRGGAPHEQYF. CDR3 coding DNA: TGTGCCAGCAGGGGGGGGGCCCCCCACGAGCAGTACTTC. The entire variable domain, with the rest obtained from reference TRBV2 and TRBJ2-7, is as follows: EPEVTQTPSHQVTQMGQEVILRCVPISNHLYFYWYRQILGQKVEFLVSFYNNEISEKSEIFDDQFSVERPDGSNFTLKIRSTKLEDSAMYFCASRGGAPHEQYFGPGTRLTVT.

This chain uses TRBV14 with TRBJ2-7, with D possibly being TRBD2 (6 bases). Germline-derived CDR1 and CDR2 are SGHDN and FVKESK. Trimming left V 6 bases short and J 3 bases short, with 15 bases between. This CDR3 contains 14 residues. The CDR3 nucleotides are TGTGCCAGCAGTAGGAGGGAGGATTTCTACGAGCAGTACTTC. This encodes CASSRREDFYEQYF.

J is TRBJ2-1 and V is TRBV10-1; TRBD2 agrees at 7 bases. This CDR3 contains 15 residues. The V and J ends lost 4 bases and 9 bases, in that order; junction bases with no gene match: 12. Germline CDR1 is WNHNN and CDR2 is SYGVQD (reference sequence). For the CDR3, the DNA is TGCGCCAGCAGTGCGGGCGGGAGAAAGTTTGGTGAGCAGTTCTTC. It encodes CASSAGGRKFGEQFF.

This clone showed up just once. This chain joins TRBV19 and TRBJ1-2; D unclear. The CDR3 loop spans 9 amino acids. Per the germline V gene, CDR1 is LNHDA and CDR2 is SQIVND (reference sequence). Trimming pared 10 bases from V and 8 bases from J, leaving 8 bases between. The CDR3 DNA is TGTGCCACCCCAATGGGCTACACCTTC. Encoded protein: CATPMGYTF.

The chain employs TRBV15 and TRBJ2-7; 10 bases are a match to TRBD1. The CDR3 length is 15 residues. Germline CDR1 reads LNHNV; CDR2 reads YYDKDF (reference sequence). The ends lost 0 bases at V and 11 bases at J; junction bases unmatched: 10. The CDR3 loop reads CATSRDIRTGGAKYF. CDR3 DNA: TGTGCCACCAGCAGAGATATTAGGACAGGGGGGGCGAAGTACTTC.

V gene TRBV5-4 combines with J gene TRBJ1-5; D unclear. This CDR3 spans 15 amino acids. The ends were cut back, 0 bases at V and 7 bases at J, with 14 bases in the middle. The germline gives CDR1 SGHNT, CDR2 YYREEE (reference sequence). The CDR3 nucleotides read TGTGCCAGCAGCTTGGGAGGCCATCCCGGGCAGCCCCAGCATTTT. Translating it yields CASSLGGHPGQPQHF.

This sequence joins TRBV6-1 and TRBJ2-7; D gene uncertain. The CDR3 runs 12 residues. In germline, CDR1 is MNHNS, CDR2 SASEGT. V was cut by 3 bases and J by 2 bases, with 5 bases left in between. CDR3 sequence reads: CASSERPYEQYF. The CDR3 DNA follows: TGTGCCAGCAGTGAGAGGCCCTACGAGCAGTACTTC.

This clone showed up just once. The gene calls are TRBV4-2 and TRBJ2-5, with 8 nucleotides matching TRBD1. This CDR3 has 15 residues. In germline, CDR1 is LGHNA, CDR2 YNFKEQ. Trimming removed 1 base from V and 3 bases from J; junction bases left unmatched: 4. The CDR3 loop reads CASSQGPGGEETQYF. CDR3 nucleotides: TGTGCCAGCAGCCAAGGTCCAGGGGGCGAAGAGACCCAGTACTTC.

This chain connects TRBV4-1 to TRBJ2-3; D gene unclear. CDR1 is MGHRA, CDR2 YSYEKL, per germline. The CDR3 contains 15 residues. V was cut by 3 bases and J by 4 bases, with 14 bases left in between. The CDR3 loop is CASSHGAYVPDTQYF. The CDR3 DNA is TGCGCCAGCAGCCACGGTGCTTATGTGCCAGATACGCAGTATTTT.

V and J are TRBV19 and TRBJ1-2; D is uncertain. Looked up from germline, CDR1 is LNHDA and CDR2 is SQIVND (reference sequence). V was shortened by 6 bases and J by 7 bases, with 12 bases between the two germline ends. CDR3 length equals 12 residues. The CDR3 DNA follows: TGTGCCAGTAGAGACACTGATAGTGGCTACACCTTC. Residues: CASRDTDSGYTF.

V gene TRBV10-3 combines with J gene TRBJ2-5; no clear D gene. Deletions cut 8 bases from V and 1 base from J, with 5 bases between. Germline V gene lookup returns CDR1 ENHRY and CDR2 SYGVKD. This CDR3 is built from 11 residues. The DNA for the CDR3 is TGTGCCATCGCGAGCCAAGAGACCCAGTACTTC. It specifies CAIASQETQYF.

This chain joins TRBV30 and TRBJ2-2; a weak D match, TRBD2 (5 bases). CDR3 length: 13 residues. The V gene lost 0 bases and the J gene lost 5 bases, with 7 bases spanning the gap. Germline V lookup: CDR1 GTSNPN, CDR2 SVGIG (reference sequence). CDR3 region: CAWSVRGTGELFF. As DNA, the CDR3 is TGTGCCTGGAGTGTACGGGGTACCGGGGAGCTGTTTTTT.

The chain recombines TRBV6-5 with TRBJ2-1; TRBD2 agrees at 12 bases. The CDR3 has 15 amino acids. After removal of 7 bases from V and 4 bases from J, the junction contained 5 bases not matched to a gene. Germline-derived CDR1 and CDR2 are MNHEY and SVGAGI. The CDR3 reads CASTPGLAGYNEQFF. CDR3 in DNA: TGTGCCAGCACCCCCGGACTAGCGGGGTACAATGAGCAGTTCTTC.

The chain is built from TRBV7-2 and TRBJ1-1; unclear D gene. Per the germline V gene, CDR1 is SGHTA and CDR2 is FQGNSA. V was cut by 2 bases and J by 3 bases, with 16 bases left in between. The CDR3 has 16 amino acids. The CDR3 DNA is TGTGCCAGCAGCTTACGGGGTACCCACGGGTACACTGAAGCTTTCTTT. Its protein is CASSLRGTHGYTEAFF.

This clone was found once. The CDR3 reads CASSMGLAAQQFF. The CDR3 DNA follows: TGTGCCAGCAGCATGGGACTAGCGGCACAGCAGTTCTTC. The genes are TRBV7-2 and TRBJ2-1, with TRBD2 matching over 11 bases. Trimming removed 5 bases from V and 11 bases from J; junction bases left unmatched: 5. The CDR3 sequence is 13 residues long. Looked up from germline, CDR1 is SGHTA and CDR2 is FQGNSA. Variable domain in full (rest from reference TRBV7-2 and TRBJ2-1): GAGVSQSPSNKVTEKGKDVELRCDPISGHTALYWYRQSLGQGLEFLIYFQGNSAPDKSGLPSDRFSAERTGGSVSTLTIQRTQQEDSAVYLCASSMGLAAQQFFGPGTRLTVL.